Presented here are 21 T cell receptor beta chains from one specimen sequenced in a study of response to subunit inactivated influenza vaccine. Each CDR3 protein is one row after TCRdb ran MiXCR on the RT-PCR reads. The sample has around 170,000 distinct CDR3 sequences; about 10% are singletons. The sample here was CD8+ T cells sorted from PBMCs, taken less than 30 months after vaccination. These receptors were collected from a man aged 50-75 years who received an inactivated influenza vaccine.

V usage is TRBV12-3 or TRBV12-4 and J usage is TRBJ2-7; 7 nucleotides line up with TRBD2. V lost 4 bases, J lost 0 bases, and 12 bases stayed unmatched. CDR3 size: 17 residues. The DNA for the CDR3 is TGTGCCAGCAGTTCGGGGGGAAGACAGCTAAGCTCCTACGAGCAGTACTTC. It specifies CASSSGGRQLSSYEQYF.

Only a few counts were recorded for this clonotype. The rearrangement joins TRBV29-1 to TRBJ2-1; no firm D call. Trimming took off 4 bases at V and 0 bases at J, with 10 bases between the two ends. CDR1 is SQVTM, CDR2 ANQGSEA, per germline. This CDR3 is 14 amino acids long. The CDR3 nucleotides are TGCAGCGTTGGTCGGAGTCGCTCCTACAATGAGCAGTTCTTC. This sequence encodes CSVGRSRSYNEQFF.

The chain links TRBV5-1 to TRBJ2-7, with D maybe TRBD2 (6 bases). Germline CDR1 SGHRS, CDR2 YFSETQ. The CDR3 runs to 14 residues. V lost 0 bases, J lost 4 bases, and 11 bases lay in between. The CDR3 loop reads CASSLEGGIYEQYF. DNA of the CDR3: TGCGCCAGCAGCTTGGAGGGCGGGATTTACGAGCAGTACTTC.

Only a few counts were recorded for this clonotype. This chain joins TRBV7-2 and TRBJ2-3; D is unresolved. Between the trimmed V and J ends, which lost 5 bases and 1 base, there was a span of 13 bases. CDR3 length: 15 residues. Germline values: CDR1 SGHTA, CDR2 FQGNSA. CDR3 residues: CASSPRVPGTDTQYF. CDR3 in DNA: TGTGCCAGCAGCCCAAGGGTGCCGGGCACAGATACGCAGTATTTT. Based on the CDR3 plus reference TRBV7-2 and TRBJ2-3, the full variable domain is GAGVSQSPSNKVTEKGKDVELRCDPISGHTALYWYRQSLGQGLEFLIYFQGNSAPDKSGLPSDRFSAERTGGSVSTLTIQRTQQEDSAVYLCASSPRVPGTDTQYFGPGTRLTVL.

This chain connects TRBV30 to TRBJ2-1; the D gene is possibly TRBD2 (7 bases). The V gene's germline CDR1 is GTSNPN and CDR2 SVGIG (reference sequence). Trimming pared 3 bases from V and 10 bases from J, leaving 10 bases between. CDR3 length: 11 amino acids. The CDR3 DNA reads as TGTGCCTGGAGCGGGGGGCAAGAGCAGTTCTTC. It yields the protein CAWSGGQEQFF.

V gene TRBV4-3 combines with J gene TRBJ2-1; tentative D call: TRBD2 (7 bases). The CDR3 is 15 residues long. CDR1 is LGHNA, CDR2 YSLEER, per germline. The V and J ends lost 0 bases and 7 bases respectively, with 13 bases between them. CDR3 in amino acids: CASSQERGPGNEQFF. Written as DNA, the CDR3 is TGCGCCAGCAGCCAAGAGCGGGGGCCGGGGAATGAGCAGTTCTTC.

The table lists this clonotype with a few counts. V usage is TRBV12-3 or TRBV12-4 and J usage is TRBJ1-5, with no clear D. The CDR3 runs to 12 residues. Trimming pared 2 bases from V and 7 bases from J, leaving 6 bases between. CDR3 DNA: TGTGCCAGCAGTTTATCGGAACAGCCCCAGCATTTT. Its protein is CASSLSEQPQHF.

The chain recombines TRBV29-1 with TRBJ2-2, with 7 nucleotides matching TRBD2. The CDR3 totals 15 residues. Germline lookup yields CDR1 SQVTM and CDR2 ANQGSEA. V was clipped by 3 bases and J by 1 base; unmatched bases: 5. CDR3 residues: CSVDGGGGNTGELFF. Written as DNA, the CDR3 is TGCAGCGTTGATGGTGGGGGGGGGAACACCGGGGAGCTGTTTTTT.

This clonotype was observed a few times. This chain joins TRBV6-1 and TRBJ2-5; D is unclear. The germline gives CDR1 MNHNS, CDR2 SASEGT. Trimming took 5 bases from V and 5 from J, leaving 15 bases between them. This CDR3 has 14 residues. The CDR3 nucleotides read TGTGCCAGCAGTCCCTCCAGGCTCGGGGAGACCCAGTACTTC. It specifies CASSPSRLGETQYF.

This clonotype was seen only a few times. The chain employs TRBV6-1 and TRBJ2-1; the D gene is possibly TRBD1 (5 bases). Germline V gene data show CDR1 as MNHNS and CDR2 as SASEGT. V was trimmed by 6 bases and J by 2 bases, leaving 14 bases between them. This CDR3 spans 15 amino acids. The CDR3 loop reads CASSPLQAAYNEQFF. The CDR3 nucleotides read TGTGCCAGCAGCCCCCTACAGGCAGCCTACAATGAGCAGTTCTTC.

This clonotype occurred a few times. The CDR3 DNA follows: TGCGCCAGCAGCCAAGAGACTAGCTGGGGGTCTCAGTACAATGAGCAGTTCTTC. Protein sequence: CASSQETSWGSQYNEQFF. The V gene is TRBV4-3, the J gene TRBJ2-1, with 7 positions matching TRBD2. CDR1 and CDR2 from the germline V gene are LGHNA and YSLEER. The CDR3 totals 18 residues. Trimming at V came to 0 bases and at J to 4 bases, leaving 12 bases not matched to a gene.

This clonotype was counted at least ten times. This rearrangement joins TRBV7-9 to TRBJ2-4; D not resolved. Trimming cost V 5 bases and J 0 bases, with 11 bases left between them. The V gene's germline CDR1 is SEHNR and CDR2 FQNEAQ (reference sequence). The CDR3 consists of 15 residues. This chain's CDR3 is CASSPPAVAKNIQYF. The CDR3 DNA sequence: TGTGCCAGCAGCCCTCCGGCTGTAGCCAAAAACATTCAGTACTTC.

This rearrangement joins TRBV3-1 to TRBJ1-1; D is undetermined. The CDR3 spans 15 residues. CDR1 is LGHDT and CDR2 is YNNKEL in the germline V gene (reference sequence). V was shortened by 0 bases and J by 3 bases, with 11 bases between the two germline ends. CDR3 in DNA: TGTGCCAGCAGCCAAGACCTAAAGAGGGACACTGAAGCTTTCTTT. This sequence encodes CASSQDLKRDTEAFF.

This clonotype has only a few counts. The chain joins TRBV7-9 to TRBJ2-7; 13 positions agree with TRBD2. The CDR3 contains 17 residues. Germline CDR1 SEHNR, CDR2 FQNEAQ (reference sequence). V shed 4 bases, J shed 4 bases, and the junction held 10 bases outside the gene matches. Here the CDR3 reads CASSSTSGRPLPYEQYF. CDR3 sequence (DNA): TGTGCCAGCAGCTCGACTAGCGGGAGGCCTCTACCGTACGAGCAGTACTTC.

This clonotype was observed at least ten times. Given a much more abundant clone one base away, this may be a read error. V is TRBV12-3 or TRBV12-4 and J is TRBJ2-1, with TRBD2 matching over 8 bases. CDR3 length: 19 residues. The CDR3 DNA follows: TGTACCTTCAGTTTCGGGCCTGTCGGCGGGAGGATACCCTACAATGAGCAGTTCTTC. Translation: CTFSFGPVGGRIPYNEQFF.

This clonotype was seen only a few times. The chain joins TRBV12-3 or TRBV12-4 to TRBJ1-2, with 9 bases aligning to TRBD1. Trimming at V came to 6 bases and at J to 5 bases, leaving 7 bases not matched to a gene. The CDR3 consists of 14 residues. The CDR3 sequence is CASSQDRGWYGYTF. CDR3 DNA sequence: TGTGCCAGCAGCCAGGACAGGGGATGGTATGGCTACACCTTC.

In the case of this clonotype: Its ends do not fully match the called genes, so a read error is possible. The chain couples TRBV9 to TRBJ2-3, with D possibly matching TRBD1 (7 bases). CDR3 size: 15 residues. Germline CDR1 reads SGDLS; CDR2 reads YYNGEE. This CDR3 is CASSVGGGGPETQYF. In DNA form, the CDR3 reads TGTGCCAGCAGCGTAGGTGGAGGGGGCCCAGAGACGCAGTATTTT.

The chain has TRBV6-2 or TRBV6-3 and TRBJ2-7; D is perhaps TRBD1 (6 bases). V gave up 7 bases and J gave up 3 bases, with 13 bases separating them. From germline, CDR1 is MNHEY and CDR2 SVGEGT. The CDR3 has 13 residues. The CDR3 bases are TGTGCCAGCATTCCGGGACACAACTACGAGCAGTACTTC. It encodes CASIPGHNYEQYF.

The sample holds a few counts of this clonotype. An end of the junction differs from the germline gene, which may be a read error. This chain uses TRBV20-1 with TRBJ2-7; the D gene is possibly TRBD1 (5 bases). Germline CDR1 is DFQATT and CDR2 is SNEGSKA (reference sequence). This CDR3 has 13 residues. Here the CDR3 DNA reads TGCAGTGCTAGAGAATCAGGGTACCACGAGCAGTGCTTC. Residues: CSARESGYHEQCF.

The J gene is TRBJ2-2, the V gene TRBV27; D may be TRBD2 (5 bases). Trimming stripped 5 bases from V and 3 bases from J, with 10 bases between. Germline CDR1 and CDR2: MNHEY and SMNVEV (reference sequence). This CDR3 has 14 amino acids. Written as DNA, the CDR3 is TGTGCCAGCAGTGAAGCGGCATACACCGGGGAGCTGTTTTTT. It translates to CASSEAAYTGELFF.

V gene TRBV21-1 combines with J gene TRBJ2-7; whether TRBD1, the table's D call, matches the DNA was not checked. TRBV21-1 has pseudogene status. The CDR3 runs 16 residues. CDR3 bases: TGTGCCAGCAGCAACTTTCCGGGACAGGATTCCTACGAGCAGTACTTC. This encodes CASSNFPGQDSYEQYF.